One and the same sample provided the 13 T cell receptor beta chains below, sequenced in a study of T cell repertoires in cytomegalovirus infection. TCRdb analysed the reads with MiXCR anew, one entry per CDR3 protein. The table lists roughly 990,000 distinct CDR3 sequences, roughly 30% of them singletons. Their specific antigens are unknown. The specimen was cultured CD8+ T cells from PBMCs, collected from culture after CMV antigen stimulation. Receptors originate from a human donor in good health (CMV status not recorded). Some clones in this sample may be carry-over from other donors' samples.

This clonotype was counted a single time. Written as DNA, the CDR3 is TGTGCCAGCAGTGGTTGGAGGGCAGGCATAGTAACCAAAAACATTCAGTACTTC. Its translation is CASSGWRAGIVTKNIQYF. The rearrangement uses TRBV2 and TRBJ2-4; D may be TRBD2 (6 bases). The CDR3 is 18 residues long. Trimming pared 4 bases from V and 2 bases from J, leaving 21 bases between. The germline CDR1 and CDR2 sequences are SNHLY and FYNNEI.

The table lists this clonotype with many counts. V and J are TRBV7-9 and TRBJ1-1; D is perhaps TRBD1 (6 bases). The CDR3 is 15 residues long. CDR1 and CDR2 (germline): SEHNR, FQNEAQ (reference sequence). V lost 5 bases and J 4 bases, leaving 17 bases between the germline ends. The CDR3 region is CASSNSDSQVTEAFF. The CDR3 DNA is TGTGCCAGCAGCAACTCGGACAGTCAGGTCACTGAAGCTTTCTTT.

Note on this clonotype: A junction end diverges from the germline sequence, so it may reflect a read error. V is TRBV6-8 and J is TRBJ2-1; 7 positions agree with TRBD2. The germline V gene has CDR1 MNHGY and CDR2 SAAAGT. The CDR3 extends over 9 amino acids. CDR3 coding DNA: TGTGTCAGCGGGACTACCCAGTTCTTC. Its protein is CVSGTTQFF.

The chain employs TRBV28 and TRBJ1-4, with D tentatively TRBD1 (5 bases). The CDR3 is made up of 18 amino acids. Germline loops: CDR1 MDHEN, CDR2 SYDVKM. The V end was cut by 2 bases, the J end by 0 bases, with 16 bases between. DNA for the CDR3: TGTGCCAGCAGTTTAGAGCCCGGGGGAGATGCAACTAATGAAAAACTGTTTTTT. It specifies CASSLEPGGDATNEKLFF.

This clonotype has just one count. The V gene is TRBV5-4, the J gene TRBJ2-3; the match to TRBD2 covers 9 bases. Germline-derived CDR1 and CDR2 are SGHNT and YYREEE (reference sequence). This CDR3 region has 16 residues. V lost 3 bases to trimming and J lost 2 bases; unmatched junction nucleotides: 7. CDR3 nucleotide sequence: TGTGCCAGCAGCTCCTTAGCGGGGGCTAACACAGATACGCAGTATTTT. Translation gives CASSSLAGANTDTQYF.

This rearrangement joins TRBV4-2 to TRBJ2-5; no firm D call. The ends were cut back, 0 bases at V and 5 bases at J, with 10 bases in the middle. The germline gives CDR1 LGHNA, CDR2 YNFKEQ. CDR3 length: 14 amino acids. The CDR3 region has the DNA TGTGCCAGCAGCCAAGAACTTCCGTTGGAGACCCAGTACTTC. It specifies CASSQELPLETQYF.

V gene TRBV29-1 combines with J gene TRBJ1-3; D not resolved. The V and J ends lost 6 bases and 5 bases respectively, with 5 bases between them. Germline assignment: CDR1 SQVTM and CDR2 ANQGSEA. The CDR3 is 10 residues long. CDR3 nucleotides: TGCAGCGTACGTCGAAACACCATATATTTT. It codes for CSVRRNTIYF.

CDR3 in DNA: TGTGCCACCATCCGACTAGACTTCGGGGAGCTGTTTTTT. Protein sequence: CATIRLDFGELFF. This chain connects TRBV6-8 to TRBJ2-2; D perhaps matches TRBD2 (6 bases). CDR3 length: 13 residues. The germline V and J ends were trimmed by 10 bases and 7 bases, with 16 bases remaining between them. Germline V gene lookup returns CDR1 MNHGY and CDR2 SAAAGT.

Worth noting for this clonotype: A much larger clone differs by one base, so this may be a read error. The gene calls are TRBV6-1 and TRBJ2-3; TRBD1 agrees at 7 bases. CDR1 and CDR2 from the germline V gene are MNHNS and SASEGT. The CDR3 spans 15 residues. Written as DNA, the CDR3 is TGTGCCAACAGTCACAGGGGAACTAGCACAGATACGCAGTATTTT. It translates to CANSHRGTSTDTQYF.

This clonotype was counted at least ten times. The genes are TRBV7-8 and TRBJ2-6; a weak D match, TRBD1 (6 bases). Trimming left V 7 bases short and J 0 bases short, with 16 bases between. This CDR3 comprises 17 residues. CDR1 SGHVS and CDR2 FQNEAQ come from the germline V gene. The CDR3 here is CASTKRGSVSGANVLTF. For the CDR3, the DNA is TGTGCCAGCACCAAAAGGGGGAGCGTCTCTGGGGCCAACGTCCTGACTTTC.

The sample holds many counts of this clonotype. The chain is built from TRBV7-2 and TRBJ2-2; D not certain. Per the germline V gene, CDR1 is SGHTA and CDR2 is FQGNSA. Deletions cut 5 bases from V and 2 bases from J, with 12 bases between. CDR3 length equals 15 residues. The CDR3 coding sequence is TGTGCCAGCAGCCCCACGGCCCCAAACACCGGGGAGCTGTTTTTT. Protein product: CASSPTAPNTGELFF.

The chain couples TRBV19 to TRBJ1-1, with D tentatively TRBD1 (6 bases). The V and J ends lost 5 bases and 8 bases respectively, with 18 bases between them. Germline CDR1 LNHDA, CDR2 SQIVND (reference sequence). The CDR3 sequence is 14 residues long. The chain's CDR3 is CASSPFSTGIEAFF. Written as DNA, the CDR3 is TGTGCCAGTAGTCCCTTCTCGACAGGAATCGAAGCTTTCTTT.

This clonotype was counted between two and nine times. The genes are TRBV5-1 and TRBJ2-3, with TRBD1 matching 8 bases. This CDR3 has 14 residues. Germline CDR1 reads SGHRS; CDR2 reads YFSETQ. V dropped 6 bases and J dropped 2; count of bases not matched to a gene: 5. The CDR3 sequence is CASIRDRPTDTQYF. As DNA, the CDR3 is TGCGCCAGCATAAGGGACAGGCCCACAGATACGCAGTATTTT.